Shown below are 9 T cell receptor beta chains from a single sample sequenced in a study of blood T cells in healthy people across ages. Primers used in a second PCR of roughly 7 to 12 cycles were a sample-barcoded 5' primer and a J-beta primer mix. One entry per CDR3 protein, called by TCRdb with MiXCR from the 5' RACE reads. This table holds around 1.7 million distinct CDR3 sequences, about 28% found once. The sequencing input was blood. These receptor sequences come from a woman aged 30 to 39 in good health.

This clonotype was picked up many times. The gene calls are TRBV7-2 and TRBJ2-1; 7 bases fit TRBD1. The V gene end was trimmed by 5 bases and the J gene end by 6 bases; junction bases not matched to a gene: 7. CDR1 is SGHTA, CDR2 FQGNSA, per germline. The CDR3 length is 14 residues. CDR3 amino acids: CASSIRTGGNEQFF. In DNA form, the CDR3 reads TGTGCCAGCAGCATTCGGACAGGTGGCAATGAGCAGTTCTTC.

This clonotype has more than one count but fewer than ten. The chain uses TRBV14 and TRBJ1-2; D is unresolved. The CDR3 runs to 16 residues. Germline V gene sequence: CDR1 SGHDN, CDR2 FVKESK. V was shortened by 1 base and J by 5 bases, with 17 bases between the two germline ends. CDR3 nucleotide sequence: TGTGCCAGCAGCCAAGTATCGTCCAGGTCCTCATATGGCTACACCTTC. This encodes CASSQVSSRSSYGYTF.

This clonotype was detected once. The chain has TRBV7-2 and TRBJ2-4; 7 nucleotides agree with TRBD2. The J call is doubtful: the DNA matches TRBJ2-7 better. The germline gives CDR1 SGHTA, CDR2 FQGNSA. There are 13 residues in the CDR3. The CDR3 loop is CASSLTSASEQYF. CDR3 in DNA: TGTGCCAGCAGCTTAACTAGCGCCAGCGAGCAGTACTTC.

At least ten counts were recorded for this clonotype. The rearrangement uses TRBV7-2 and TRBJ1-2; 9 nucleotides match TRBD1. Germline values: CDR1 SGHTA, CDR2 FQGNSA. CDR3 length equals 15 residues. The J segment lost 5 bases and the V segment lost 7 bases, leaving 11 bases of the junction unmatched. CDR3 bases: TGTGCCAGCAACACTCGGACAGGGGCGCTATATGGCTACACCTTC. Amino acid sequence: CASNTRTGALYGYTF.

In its sample, this clonotype was seen a few times. The chain employs TRBV24-1 and TRBJ2-1; D is unresolved. With 7 bases removed from V and 3 bases from J, the gap between germline ends came to 9 bases. Germline assignment: CDR1 KGHDR and CDR2 SFDVKD. The CDR3 contains 13 residues. The CDR3 DNA follows: TGTGCCACCAGGGACCCGATCTACAATGAGCAGTTCTTC. Encoded protein: CATRDPIYNEQFF.

This chain connects TRBV7-9 to TRBJ1-2; D is possibly TRBD1 (5 bases). In germline, CDR1 is SEHNR, CDR2 FQNEAQ (reference sequence). V shed 5 bases and J shed 4 bases, with 29 bases lying between them. The CDR3 has 19 residues. CDR3: CASSPRRGIVRSSSYGYTF. The CDR3 coding sequence is TGTGCCAGCAGCCCCCGCCGGGGGATAGTGCGGAGCTCATCCTATGGCTACACCTTC.

CDR3 DNA sequence: TGCGCCAGCAGCCTCAGCGGGGGGGCCCGGAATGAGCAGTTCTTC. It encodes CASSLSGGARNEQFF. V and J are TRBV4-1 and TRBJ2-1; TRBD2 agrees at 10 bases. The V segment lost 4 bases and the J segment 7 bases; nucleotides outside the gene matches: 7. CDR1 is MGHRA, CDR2 YSYEKL, per germline. The CDR3 totals 15 residues.

As regards this clonotype: A much larger clone differs from this one at a single base, so this may be a read error. The V and J genes are TRBV20-1 and TRBJ2-1; possibly TRBD1 or TRBD2 for D (6 bases each). Germline values: CDR1 DFQATT, CDR2 SNEGSKA (reference sequence). This CDR3 contains 16 residues. CDR3 residues: CSARPSRGLIYDEQFF. The DNA of the CDR3 is TGCAGTGCTAGACCTTCCAGGGGACTGATCTACGATGAGCAGTTCTTC.

This sequence joins TRBV5-1 and TRBJ2-7, with 7 bases that match TRBD1. CDR1 and CDR2 (germline): SGHRS, YFSETQ. CDR3 length: 16 residues. V lost 2 bases and J lost 3; bases outside the gene matches: 11. The CDR3 loop reads CASSFTTGSGGYEQYF. In DNA, the CDR3 is TGCGCCAGCAGCTTTACGACAGGGAGTGGGGGCTACGAGCAGTACTTC.